This paragraph covers one T cell receptor (beta chain) sequence. The entry originates in a study of blood T cells in healthy people across ages. Primers used in a second PCR of roughly 6 to 11 cycles were a sample-barcoded 5' primer and a J-beta primer mix. Each CDR3 protein is one row after TCRdb ran MiXCR on the 5' RACE reads. The data show some 1.5 million distinct CDR3 sequences, with 25% to 30% seen just once and 7% to 9% held by the top ten. The CDR3 runs 13 residues. The germline V gene encodes CDR1 SQVTM and CDR2 ANQGSEA. Trimming cost V 5 bases and J 0 bases, with 10 bases left between them. This clonotype originated in a woman aged 30 to 39 in good health. Sequenced: blood. The chain uses TRBV29-1 and TRBJ1-1, with D maybe TRBD1 (5 bases). The CDR3 region is CSVTGRLNTEAFF. For the CDR3, the DNA is TGCAGCGTTACAGGACGGTTGAACACTGAAGCTTTCTTT.